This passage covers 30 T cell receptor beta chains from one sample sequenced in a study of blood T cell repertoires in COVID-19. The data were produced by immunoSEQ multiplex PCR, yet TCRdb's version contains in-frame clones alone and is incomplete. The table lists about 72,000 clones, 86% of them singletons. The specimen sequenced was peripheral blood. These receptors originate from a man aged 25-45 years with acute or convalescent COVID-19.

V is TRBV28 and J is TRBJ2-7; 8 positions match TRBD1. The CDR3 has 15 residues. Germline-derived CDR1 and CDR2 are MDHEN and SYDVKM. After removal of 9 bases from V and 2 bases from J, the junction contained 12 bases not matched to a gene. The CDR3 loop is CASIRRRTGTYEQYF. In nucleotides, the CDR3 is TGTGCCAGTATCCGCCGGAGGACAGGGACCTACGAGCAGTACTTC.

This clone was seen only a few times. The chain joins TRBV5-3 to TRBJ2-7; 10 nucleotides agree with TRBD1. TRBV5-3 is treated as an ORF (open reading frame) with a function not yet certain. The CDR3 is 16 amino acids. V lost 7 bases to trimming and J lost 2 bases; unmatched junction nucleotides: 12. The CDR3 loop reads CARGDRGPSFTYEQYF. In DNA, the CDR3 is TGTGCCAGAGGGGACAGGGGTCCTTCTTTCACCTACGAGCAGTACTTC.

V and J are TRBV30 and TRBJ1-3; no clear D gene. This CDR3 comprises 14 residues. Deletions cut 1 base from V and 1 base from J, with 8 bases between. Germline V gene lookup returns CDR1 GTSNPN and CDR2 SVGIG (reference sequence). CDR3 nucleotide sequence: TGTGCCTGGAGTGAATGGACTTCTGGAAACACCATATATTTT. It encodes CAWSEWTSGNTIYF.

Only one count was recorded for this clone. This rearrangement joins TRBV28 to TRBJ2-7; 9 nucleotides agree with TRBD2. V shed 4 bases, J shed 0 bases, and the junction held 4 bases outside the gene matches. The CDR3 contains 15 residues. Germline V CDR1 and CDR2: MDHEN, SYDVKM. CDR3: CASSYGTSSSYEQYF. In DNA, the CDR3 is TGTGCCAGCAGTTACGGGACTAGCAGCTCCTACGAGCAGTACTTC. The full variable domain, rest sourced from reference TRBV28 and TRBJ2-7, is DVKVTQSSRYLVKRTGEKVFLECVQDMDHENMFWYRQDPGLGLRLIYFSYDVKMKEKGDIPEGYSVSREKKERFSLILESASTNQTSMYLCASSYGTSSSYEQYFGPGTRLTVT.

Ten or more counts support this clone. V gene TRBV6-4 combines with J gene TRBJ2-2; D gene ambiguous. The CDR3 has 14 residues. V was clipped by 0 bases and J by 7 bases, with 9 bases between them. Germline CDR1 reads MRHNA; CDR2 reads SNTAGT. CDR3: CASSDSLEGGELFF. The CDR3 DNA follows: TGTGCCAGCAGTGACTCTCTAGAAGGCGGGGAGCTGTTTTTT.

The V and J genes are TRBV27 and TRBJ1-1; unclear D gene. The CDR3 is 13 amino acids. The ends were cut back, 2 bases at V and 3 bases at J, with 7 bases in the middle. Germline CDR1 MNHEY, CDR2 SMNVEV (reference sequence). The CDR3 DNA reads TGTGCCAGCAGTTTAAAGAGCGACACTGAAGCTTTCTTT. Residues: CASSLKSDTEAFF.

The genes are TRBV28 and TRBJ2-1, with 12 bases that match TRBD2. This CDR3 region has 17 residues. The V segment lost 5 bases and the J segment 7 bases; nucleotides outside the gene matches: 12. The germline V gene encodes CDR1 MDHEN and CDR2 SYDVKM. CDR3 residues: CASSQRPSGRAGNEQFF. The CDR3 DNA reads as TGTGCCAGCAGTCAGCGCCCTAGCGGGAGGGCCGGAAATGAGCAGTTCTTC.

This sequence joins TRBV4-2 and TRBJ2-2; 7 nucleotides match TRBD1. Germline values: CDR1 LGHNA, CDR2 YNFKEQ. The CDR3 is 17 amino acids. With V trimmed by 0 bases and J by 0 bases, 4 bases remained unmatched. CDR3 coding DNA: TGTGCCAGCAGCCAAGATTTCCAGGGGGCGAACACCGGGGAGCTGTTTTTT. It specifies CASSQDFQGANTGELFF.

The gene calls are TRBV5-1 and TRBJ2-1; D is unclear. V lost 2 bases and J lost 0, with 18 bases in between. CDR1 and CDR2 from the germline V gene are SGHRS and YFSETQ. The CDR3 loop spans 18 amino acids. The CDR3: CASSFDIGTLSSYNEQFF. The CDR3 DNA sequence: TGCGCCAGCAGCTTCGACATAGGAACTCTTAGCTCCTACAATGAGCAGTTCTTC. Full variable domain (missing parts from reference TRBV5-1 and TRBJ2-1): KAGVTQTPRYLIKTRGQQVTLSCSPISGHRSVSWYQQTPGQGLQFLFEYFSETQRNKGNFPGRFSGRQFSNSRSEMNVSTLELGDSALYLCASSFDIGTLSSYNEQFFGPGTRLTVL.

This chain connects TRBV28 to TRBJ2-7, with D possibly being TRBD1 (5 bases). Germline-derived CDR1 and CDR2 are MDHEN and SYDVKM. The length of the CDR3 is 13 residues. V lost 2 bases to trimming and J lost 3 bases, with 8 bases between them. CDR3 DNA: TGTGCCAGCAGTTTAAGGGGCTACTACGAGCAGTACTTC. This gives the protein CASSLRGYYEQYF.

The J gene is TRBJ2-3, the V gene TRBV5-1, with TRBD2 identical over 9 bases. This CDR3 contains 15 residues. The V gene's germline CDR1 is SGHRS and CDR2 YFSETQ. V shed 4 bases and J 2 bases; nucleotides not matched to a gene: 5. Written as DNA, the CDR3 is TGCGCCAGCAGCCAAATAGCGGGAGACACAGATACGCAGTATTTT. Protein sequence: CASSQIAGDTDTQYF.

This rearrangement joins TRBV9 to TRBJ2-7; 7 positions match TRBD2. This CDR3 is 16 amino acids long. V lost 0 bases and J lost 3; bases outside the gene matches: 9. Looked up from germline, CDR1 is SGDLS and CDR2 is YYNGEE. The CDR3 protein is CASSVGGGGGFYEQYF. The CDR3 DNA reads TGTGCCAGCAGCGTAGGAGGAGGCGGGGGTTTCTACGAGCAGTACTTC.

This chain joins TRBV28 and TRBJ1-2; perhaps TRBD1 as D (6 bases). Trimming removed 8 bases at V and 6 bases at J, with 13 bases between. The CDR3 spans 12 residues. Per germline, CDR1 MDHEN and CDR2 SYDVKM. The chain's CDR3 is CASRGASDGYTF. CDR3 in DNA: TGTGCCAGCCGGGGGGCTTCGGATGGCTACACCTTC.

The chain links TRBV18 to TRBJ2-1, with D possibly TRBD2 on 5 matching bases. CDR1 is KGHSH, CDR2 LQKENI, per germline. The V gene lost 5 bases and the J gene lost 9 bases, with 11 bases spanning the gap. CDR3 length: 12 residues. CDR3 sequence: CASSSTRGEQFF. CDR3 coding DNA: TGTGCCAGCTCATCTACTAGAGGTGAGCAGTTCTTC.

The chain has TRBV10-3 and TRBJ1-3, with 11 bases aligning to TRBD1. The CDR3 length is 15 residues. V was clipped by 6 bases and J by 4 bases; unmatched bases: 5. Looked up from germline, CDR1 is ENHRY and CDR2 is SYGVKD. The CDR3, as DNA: TGTGCCATCAGAGACGGACAGGGGGCGGGAAACACCATATATTTT. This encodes CAIRDGQGAGNTIYF.

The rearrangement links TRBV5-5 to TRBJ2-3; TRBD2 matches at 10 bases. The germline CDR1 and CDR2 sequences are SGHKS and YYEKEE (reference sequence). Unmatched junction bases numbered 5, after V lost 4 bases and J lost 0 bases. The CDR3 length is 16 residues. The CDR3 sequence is CASSPGLAASTDTQYF. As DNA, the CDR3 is TGTGCCAGCAGCCCTGGACTAGCGGCTAGCACAGATACGCAGTATTTT.

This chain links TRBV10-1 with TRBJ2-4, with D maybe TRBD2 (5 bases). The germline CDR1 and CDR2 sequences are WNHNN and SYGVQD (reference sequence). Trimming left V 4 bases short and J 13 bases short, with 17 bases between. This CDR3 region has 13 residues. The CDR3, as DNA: TGCGCCAGCAGTGGCCCCGGTGGGGAGCGCCAGTACTTC. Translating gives CASSGPGGERQYF.

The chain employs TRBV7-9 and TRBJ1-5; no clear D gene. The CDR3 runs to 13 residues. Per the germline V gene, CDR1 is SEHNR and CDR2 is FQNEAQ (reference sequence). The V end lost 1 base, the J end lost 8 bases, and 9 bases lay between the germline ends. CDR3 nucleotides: TGTGCCAGCAGCTTAGATGCGGAGGAGCCCCAGCATTTT. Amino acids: CASSLDAEEPQHF.

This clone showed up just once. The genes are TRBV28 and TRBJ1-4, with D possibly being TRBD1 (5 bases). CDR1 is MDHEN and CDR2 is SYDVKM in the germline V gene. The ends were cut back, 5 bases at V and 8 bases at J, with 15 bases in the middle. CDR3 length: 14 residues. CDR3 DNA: TGTGCCAGCAGTCCCCGCGGGGGTTGGGAAAAACTGTTTTTT. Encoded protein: CASSPRGGWEKLFF.

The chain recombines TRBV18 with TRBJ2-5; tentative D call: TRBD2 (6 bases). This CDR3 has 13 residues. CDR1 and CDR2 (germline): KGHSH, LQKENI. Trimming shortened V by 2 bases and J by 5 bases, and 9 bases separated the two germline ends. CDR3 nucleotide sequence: TGTGCCAGCTCACCAGCGGGACCCGAGACCCAGTACTTC. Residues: CASSPAGPETQYF.

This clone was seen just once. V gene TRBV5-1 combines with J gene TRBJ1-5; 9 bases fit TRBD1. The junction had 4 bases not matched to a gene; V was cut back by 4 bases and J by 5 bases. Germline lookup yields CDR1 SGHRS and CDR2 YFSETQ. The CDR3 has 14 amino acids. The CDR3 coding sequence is TGCGCCAGCAGCCCGGGACAGGGAGATCAGCCCCAGCATTTT. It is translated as CASSPGQGDQPQHF.

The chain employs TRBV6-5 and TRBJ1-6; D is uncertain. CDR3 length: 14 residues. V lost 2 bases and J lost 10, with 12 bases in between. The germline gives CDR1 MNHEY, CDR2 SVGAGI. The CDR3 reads CASSYETSGSPLHF. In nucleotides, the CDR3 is TGTGCCAGCAGTTACGAAACCTCCGGGTCACCCCTCCACTTT.

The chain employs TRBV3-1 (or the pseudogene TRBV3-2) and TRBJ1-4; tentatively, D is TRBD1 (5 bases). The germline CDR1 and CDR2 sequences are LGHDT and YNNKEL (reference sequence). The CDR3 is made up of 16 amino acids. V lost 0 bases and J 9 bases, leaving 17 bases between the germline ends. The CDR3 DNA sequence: TGTGCCAGCAGCCAAGAATTTAAGGCAGGGACTAAAAAACTGTTTTTT. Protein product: CASSQEFKAGTKKLFF.

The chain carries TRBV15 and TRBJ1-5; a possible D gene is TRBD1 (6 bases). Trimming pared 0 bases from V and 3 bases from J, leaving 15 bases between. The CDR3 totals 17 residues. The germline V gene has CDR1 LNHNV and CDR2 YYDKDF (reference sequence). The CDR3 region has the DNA TGTGCCACCAGCAGAGATAGGGGGGGCCAGGTCAATCAGCCCCAGCATTTT. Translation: CATSRDRGGQVNQPQHF.

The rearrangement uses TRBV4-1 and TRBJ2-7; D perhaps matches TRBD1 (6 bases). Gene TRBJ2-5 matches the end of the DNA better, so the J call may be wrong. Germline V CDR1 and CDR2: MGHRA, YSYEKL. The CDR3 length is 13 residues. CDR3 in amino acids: CASSHGQQETQYF. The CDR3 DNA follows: TGCGCCAGCAGCCACGGACAGCAAGAGACCCAGTACTTC.

DNA for the CDR3: TGTGCCAGTAGTATGGGGGGATATACAGAGACCCAGTACTTC. Translated, it gives CASSMGGYTETQYF. This chain joins TRBV19 and TRBJ2-5; D perhaps matches TRBD2 (6 bases). Looked up from germline, CDR1 is LNHDA and CDR2 is SQIVND (reference sequence). The CDR3 sequence is 14 residues long. The V and J ends lost 3 bases and 4 bases respectively, with 12 bases between them.

The CDR3 DNA reads as TGTGCCAGCAGTGAAGGGGCGGGTGACTATGGCTACACCTTC. This translates into CASSEGAGDYGYTF. This chain links TRBV6-1 with TRBJ1-2, with D unresolved. Germline CDR1 is MNHNS and CDR2 is SASEGT. Trimming removed 1 base at V and 3 bases at J, with 9 bases between. This CDR3 is built from 14 residues.

This chain's CDR3 is CASSLGQGTSNQPQHF. The CDR3 DNA is TGCGCCAGCAGCCTGGGACAGGGAACGAGCAATCAGCCCCAGCATTTT. The J gene is TRBJ1-5, the V gene TRBV5-1; TRBD1 matches at 9 bases. The CDR3 extends over 16 amino acids. The V gene end was trimmed by 4 bases and the J gene end by 1 base; junction bases not matched to a gene: 6. The germline V gene encodes CDR1 SGHRS and CDR2 YFSETQ.

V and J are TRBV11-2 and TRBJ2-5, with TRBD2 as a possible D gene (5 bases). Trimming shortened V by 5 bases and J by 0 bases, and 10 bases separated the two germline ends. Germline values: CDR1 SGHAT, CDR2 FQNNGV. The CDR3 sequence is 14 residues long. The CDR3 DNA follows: TGTGCCAGCAGCGACCGGGGATACCAAGAGACCCAGTACTTC. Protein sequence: CASSDRGYQETQYF. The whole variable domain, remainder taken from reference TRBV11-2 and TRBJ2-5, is EAGVAQSPRYKIIEKRQSVAFWCNPISGHATLYWYQQILGQGPKLLIQFQNNGVVDDSQLPKDRFSAERLKGVDSTLKIQPAKLEDSAVYLCASSDRGYQETQYFGPGTRLLVL.

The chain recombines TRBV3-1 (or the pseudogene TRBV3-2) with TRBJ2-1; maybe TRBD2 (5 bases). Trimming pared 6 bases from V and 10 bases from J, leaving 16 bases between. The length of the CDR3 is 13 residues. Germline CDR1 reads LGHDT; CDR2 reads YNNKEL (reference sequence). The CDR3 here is CASSKAGYGEQFF. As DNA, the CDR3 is TGTGCCAGCAGTAAGGCGGGCTATGGAGAGCAGTTCTTC.